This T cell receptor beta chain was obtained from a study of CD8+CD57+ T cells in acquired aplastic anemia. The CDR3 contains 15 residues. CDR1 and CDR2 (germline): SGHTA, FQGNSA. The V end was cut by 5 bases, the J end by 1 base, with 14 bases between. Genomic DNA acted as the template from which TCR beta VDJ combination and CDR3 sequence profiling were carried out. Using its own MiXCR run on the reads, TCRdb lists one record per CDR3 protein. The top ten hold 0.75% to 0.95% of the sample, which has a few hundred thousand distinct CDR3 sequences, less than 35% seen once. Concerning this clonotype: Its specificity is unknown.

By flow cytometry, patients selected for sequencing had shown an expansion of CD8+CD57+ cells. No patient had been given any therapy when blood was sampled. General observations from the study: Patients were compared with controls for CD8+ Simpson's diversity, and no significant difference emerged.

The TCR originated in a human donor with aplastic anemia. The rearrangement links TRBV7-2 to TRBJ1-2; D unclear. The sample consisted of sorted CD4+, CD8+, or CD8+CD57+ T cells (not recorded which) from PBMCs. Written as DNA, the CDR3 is TGTGCCAGCAGCCCCAGAGTTGTTGGTAACTATGGCTACACCTTC. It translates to CASSPRVVGNYGYTF. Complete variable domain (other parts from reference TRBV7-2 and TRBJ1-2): GAGVSQSPSNKVTEKGKDVELRCDPISGHTALYWYRQSLGQGLEFLIYFQGNSAPDKSGLPSDRFSAERTGGSVSTLTIQRTQQEDSAVYLCASSPRVVGNYGYTFGSGTRLTVV.